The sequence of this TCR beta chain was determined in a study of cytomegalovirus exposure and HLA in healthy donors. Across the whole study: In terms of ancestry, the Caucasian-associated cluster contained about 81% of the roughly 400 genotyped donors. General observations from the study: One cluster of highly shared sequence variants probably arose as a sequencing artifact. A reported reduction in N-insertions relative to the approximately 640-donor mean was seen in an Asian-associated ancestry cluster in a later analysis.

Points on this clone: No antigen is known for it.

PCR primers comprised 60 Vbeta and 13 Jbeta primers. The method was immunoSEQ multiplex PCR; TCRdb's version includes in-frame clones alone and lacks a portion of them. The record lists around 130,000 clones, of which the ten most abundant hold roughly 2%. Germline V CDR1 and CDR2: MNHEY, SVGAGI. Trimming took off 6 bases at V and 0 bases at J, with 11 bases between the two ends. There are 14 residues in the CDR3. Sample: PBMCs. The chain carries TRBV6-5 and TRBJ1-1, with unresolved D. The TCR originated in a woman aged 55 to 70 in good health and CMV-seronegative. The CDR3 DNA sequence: TGTGCCAGCAGCCAACAGACGATGAACACTGAAGCTTTCTTT. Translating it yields CASSQQTMNTEAFF.